This T cell receptor beta chain is drawn from a study of blood T cell repertoires in COVID-19. For the study at large: COVID-19 samples collected from the United States, Italy and Spain covered acute and convalescent phases.

Profiled with immunoSEQ multiplex PCR; TCRdb holds only in-frame clones, not every one. The sample has about 170,000 clones, approximately 80% seen once. This receptor was identified in a man aged 50-60 years who had recovered from COVID-19. Source material: PBMCs or T cells enriched from blood (not recorded which).

This CDR3 reads CASSLMGLRTDTQYF. CDR3 DNA: TGTGCCAGCAGCTTAATGGGACTCCGGACAGATACGCAGTATTTT. The gene calls are TRBV7-2 and TRBJ2-3, with D maybe TRBD2 (6 bases). This CDR3 has 15 amino acids. The germline V gene has CDR1 SGHTA and CDR2 FQGNSA. The V gene lost 2 bases and the J gene lost 3 bases, with 12 bases spanning the gap.